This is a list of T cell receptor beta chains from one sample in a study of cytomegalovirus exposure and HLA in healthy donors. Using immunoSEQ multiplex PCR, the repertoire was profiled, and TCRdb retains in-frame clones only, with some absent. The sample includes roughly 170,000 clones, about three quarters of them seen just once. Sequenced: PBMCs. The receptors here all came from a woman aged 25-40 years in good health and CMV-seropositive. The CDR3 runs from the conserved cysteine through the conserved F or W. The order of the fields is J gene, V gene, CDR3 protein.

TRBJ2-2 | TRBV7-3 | CASSPPGLVNTGELFF
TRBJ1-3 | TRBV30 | CAQGINSGNTIYF
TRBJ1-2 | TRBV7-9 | CASSPESSHRYTF
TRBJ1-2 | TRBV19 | CASSIVAGGASNYGYTF
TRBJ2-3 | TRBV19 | CASSDRGTQYF
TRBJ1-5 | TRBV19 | CASSQTDRGSNQPQHF
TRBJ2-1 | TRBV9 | CASSASAPYNEQFF
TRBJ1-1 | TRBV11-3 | CASSLVFVNTEAFF
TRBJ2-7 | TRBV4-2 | CASRPTTGTSGYSYEQYF
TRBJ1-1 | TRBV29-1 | CSVVGGEEPTAFF
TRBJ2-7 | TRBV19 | CASSIVGGSYEQYF
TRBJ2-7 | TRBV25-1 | CARRQSSYEQYF
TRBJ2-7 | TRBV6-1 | CASSPRVGYEQYF
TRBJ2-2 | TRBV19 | CASSIRHREVGLFF
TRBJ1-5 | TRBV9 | CASSVEGGSSQPQHF